This TCR beta chain was identified during a study of OX40 agonist ivuxolimab in advanced cancers. Study as a whole: Patients were dosed with the agonistic anti-OX40 (CD134) antibody ivuxolimab. Patients received intravenous ivuxolimab every 2 weeks at 0.01 to 10 mg/kg. The study, taken as a whole, reports: On average, CD8+ T cells showed a greater number of expanded clones than CD4+. CD4+ and CD8+ blood T cells expanded clonally by week 6 at 0.1 to 3.0 mg/kg.

Trimming took 6 bases from V and 4 from J, leaving 21 bases between them. CDR1 and CDR2 (germline): MNHEY, SMNVEV (reference sequence). The CDR3 is 16 residues long. Comment on this clone: Its antigen is as yet unknown.

The data were produced by immunoSEQ multiplex PCR, yet TCRdb's version contains in-frame clones alone and is incomplete. The sample includes around 55,000 clones, about 88% of them seen just once. The sample was CD4+ or CD8+ T cells sorted from blood, taken in a trial of the OX40 agonist ivuxolimab. This TCR was sampled from an adult with an advanced solid tumor such as melanoma, head and neck, liver or kidney cancer. The gene calls are TRBV27 and TRBJ1-1; possibly TRBD1 for D (5 bases). The CDR3 nucleotides are TGTGCCAGCAGCCATCGGCCCAGGGTCTCGGGCACTGAAGCTTTCTTT. Encoded protein: CASSHRPRVSGTEAFF.